The clone carrying this TCR beta chain was seen only a few times. The antigen remains unidentified. The data stem from a study of beta chain features in type 1 diabetes. Overall study context: Researchers looked at 95 million to 140 million sorted cells across all samples. Study observations and caveats: In all four CD4+ subsets, TCRB CDR3 length was significantly, moderately reduced in type 1 diabetes.

The CDR3 is made up of 12 amino acids. The germline CDR1 and CDR2 sequences are MGHDK and SYGVNS. The V and J ends lost 6 bases and 6 bases respectively, with 11 bases between them. Of the isolated RNA, all was reverse transcribed, and so the sequenced material was expressed TCRB transcripts. Measured with immunoSEQ multiplex PCR; TCRdb has only the in-frame clones, and not every one. The sample lists some 660,000 clones; over 13% were seen once. Sequencing used naive CD4+ T cells from blood. This sequence originates from a man between 18 and 29 years old with type 1 diabetes. V usage is TRBV25-1 and J usage is TRBJ1-1; D is unclear. The CDR3 bases are TGTGCCAGCAGGAAGGATGGGGCTGAAGCTTTCTTT. Translated: CASRKDGAEAFF.